Below, one T cell receptor (beta chain) is given with its context. The target antigen is unknown. Its ends do not fully match the called genes, so a read error is possible. This specimen belongs to a study of shared clonotypes between healthy human individuals. The study's findings and limits: Sequencing depth was predicted to influence how clonotypes are shared among donors.

The CDR3 is 15 residues long. Germline assignment: CDR1 SSHAT and CDR2 FNYEAQ (reference sequence). Cells designated naive CD8 were CD45RO-negative and were positively selected for CCR7, with terminally differentiated effector memory CD45RA+ cells excluded. The donors were adults (healthy and HIV-negative) with no recent acute infections or vaccinations. Genomic DNA of every subset was divided equally among multiple immunoSEQ plates. When replicate PCRs were run on sorted subsets, they used roughly 0.2 ug DNA, around 33,000 T cell genomes. Sequencing used immunoSEQ multiplex PCR; TCRdb keeps in-frame clones, though not all of them. The sample has around 2,000,000 clones; less than 95% are singletons.

This chain links TRBV7-7 with TRBJ2-7; the D gene is possibly TRBD1 (5 bases). Specimen: naive CD8+ T cells sorted from blood. This clonotype was obtained from a man between 18 and 35 years old in good health. The CDR3 reads CASSLEVGASYEQYF. CDR3 bases: TGTGCTAGCAGCTTAGAGGTAGGGGCCTCCTACGAGCAGTACTTC.